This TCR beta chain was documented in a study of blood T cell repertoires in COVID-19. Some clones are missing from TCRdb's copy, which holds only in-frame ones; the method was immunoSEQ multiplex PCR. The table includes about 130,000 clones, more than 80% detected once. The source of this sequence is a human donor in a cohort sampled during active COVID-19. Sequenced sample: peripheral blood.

CDR3 nucleotides: TGTGCCAGCAGTTTGACTAGCGGGAATGCTGAGCAGTTCTTC. It is translated as CASSLTSGNAEQFF. The chain combines TRBV5-4 with TRBJ2-1; 11 bases match TRBD2. Germline assignment: CDR1 SGHNT and CDR2 YYREEE (reference sequence). The CDR3 is made up of 14 amino acids. V was pared by 5 bases and J by 9 bases, with 7 bases of the junction left unmatched.